This T cell receptor (beta chain) was sequenced during a study of cytomegalovirus exposure and HLA in healthy donors. This CDR3 has 15 residues. The V gene end was trimmed by 5 bases and the J gene end by 3 bases; junction bases not matched to a gene: 6. Germline lookup yields CDR1 MDHEN and CDR2 SYDVKM. Primers: 60 Vbeta forward and 13 Jbeta reverse. Generated by immunoSEQ multiplex PCR, the TCRdb table keeps only in-frame clones and is missing some. The data contain some 40,000 clones, around 85% of them seen just once; the ten biggest clones take up approximately 3%. The sequence was obtained from a man aged 50 to 59 in good health and CMV-seronegative. V gene TRBV28 combines with J gene TRBJ1-1, with 10 positions matching TRBD1. The sequenced material came from PBMCs. DNA of the CDR3: TGTGCCAGCAGTGCCCCCGGGACAGGGGACACTGAAGCTTTCTTT. Translated: CASSAPGTGDTEAFF.